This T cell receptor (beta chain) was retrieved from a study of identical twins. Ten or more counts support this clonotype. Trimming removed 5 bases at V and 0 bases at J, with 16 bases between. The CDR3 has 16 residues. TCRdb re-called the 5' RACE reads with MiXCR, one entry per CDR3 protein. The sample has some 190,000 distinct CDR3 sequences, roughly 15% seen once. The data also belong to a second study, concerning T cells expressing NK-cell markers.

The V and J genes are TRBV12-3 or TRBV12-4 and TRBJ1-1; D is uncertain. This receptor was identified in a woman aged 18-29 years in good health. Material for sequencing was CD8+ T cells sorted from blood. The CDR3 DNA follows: TGTGCCAGCAGTCTTCCCCTAGGGCGGGTGAACACTGAAGCTTTCTTT. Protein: CASSLPLGRVNTEAFF.